The 28 T cell receptor beta chains below come from one sample, sequenced in a study of metastatic and nonmetastatic thyroid tumors. All patients were treatment-naive before thyroid surgery. TCRdb re-clonotyped the PCR reads via MiXCR. The repertoire consists of under 15,000 clones, with under 30% occurring once and the leading ten covering 12%. The specimen was tumor tissue. Receptors originate from a female donor with papillary thyroid cancer or a benign thyroid nodule (not recorded which). Some clones in this sample may be carry-over from other donors' samples.

CDR3 DNA: TGTGCCAGCATTAACCGGGACTGGCGATCCTACGAGCAGTACTTC. Protein sequence: CASINRDWRSYEQYF. The chain uses TRBV3-1 and TRBJ2-7; the D gene is possibly TRBD2 (6 bases). The CDR3 totals 15 residues. CDR1 is LGHDT, CDR2 YNNKEL, per germline (reference sequence). With 7 bases removed from V and 1 base from J, the gap between germline ends came to 17 bases.

This clone has at least ten counts. Germline and junction disagree at one end, which may indicate a read error. The V and J genes are TRBV25-1 and TRBJ2-3; TRBD2 is a possible D gene (5 bases). CDR1 and CDR2 from the germline V gene are MGHDK and SYGVNS. The CDR3 is 11 residues long. Written as DNA, the CDR3 is TGTGCCAGCAGTTCCCGGGGTGCTGGGGTTTTT. This gives the protein CASSSRGAGVF.

Notes on this clone: One junction end does not reproduce the germline sequence, and a read error may be involved. The chain joins TRBV6-5 to TRBJ1-5, with D unresolved. CDR1 and CDR2 (germline): MNHEY, SVGAGI. There are 13 residues in the CDR3. CDR3 DNA: TGTGCCAGCAATTACTCTAGCAATCAGCCCCAGCATTTT. It encodes CASNYSSNQPQHF.

This clone was found many times. This chain joins TRBV28 and TRBJ1-1; D gene uncertain. V shed 6 bases and J shed 3 bases, with 17 bases lying between them. This CDR3 comprises 15 residues. Germline CDR1 and CDR2: MDHEN and SYDVKM. CDR3 in DNA: TGTGCCAGCAGGGCTGGTGGAGTGGCAGACACTGAAGCTTTCTTT. Translating gives CASRAGGVADTEAFF.

This clone has a single count. The chain links TRBV5-1 to TRBJ2-3; 10 nucleotides match TRBD2. V shed 3 bases, J shed 4 bases, and the junction held 5 bases outside the gene matches. Per the germline V gene, CDR1 is SGHRS and CDR2 is YFSETQ. CDR3 length equals 15 residues. The CDR3: CASSSSGSRPDTQYF. DNA for the CDR3: TGCGCCAGCAGCTCTAGCGGGAGTCGACCAGATACGCAGTATTTT.

V usage is TRBV5-1 and J usage is TRBJ2-7; 8 bases align to TRBD2. CDR1 is SGHRS and CDR2 is YFSETQ in the germline V gene. CDR3 length: 16 residues. J lost 4 bases, V lost 0 bases, and 9 bases had no gene match. The DNA of the CDR3 is TGCGCCAGCAGCTTGGCTCCGGGACTAGGGGTGTACGAGCAGTACTTC. Encoded protein: CASSLAPGLGVYEQYF.

Concerning this clone: A much larger clone lies a single base off, so this may be a read error. The V gene is TRBV29-1, the J gene TRBJ2-1; D call uncertain. Trimming stripped 8 bases from V and 8 bases from J, with 10 bases between. Germline CDR1 SQVTM, CDR2 ANQGSEA. CDR3 size: 10 residues. CDR3: CSSSDYEQFF. As DNA, the CDR3 is TGCAGCTCCTCAGACTATGAGCAGTTCTTC.

This clone was observed many times. V and J are TRBV28 and TRBJ2-1, with 7 bases matching TRBD2. V dropped 7 bases and J dropped 1; count of bases not matched to a gene: 7. Germline V CDR1 and CDR2: MDHEN, SYDVKM. The CDR3 has 15 residues. DNA for the CDR3: TGTGCCAGCACCCTCAGGACTAGTTCCTACAATGAGCAGTTCTTC. Residues: CASTLRTSSYNEQFF.

The gene calls are TRBV28 and TRBJ2-1; D is unresolved. Trimming pared 4 bases from V and 2 bases from J, leaving 6 bases between. The germline gives CDR1 MDHEN, CDR2 SYDVKM. The CDR3 extends over 13 amino acids. The CDR3 region has the DNA TGTGCCAGCAGTTCGTCACCCTACAATGAGCAGTTCTTC. It yields the protein CASSSSPYNEQFF. The whole variable domain, remainder taken from reference TRBV28 and TRBJ2-1, is DVKVTQSSRYLVKRTGEKVFLECVQDMDHENMFWYRQDPGLGLRLIYFSYDVKMKEKGDIPEGYSVSREKKERFSLILESASTNQTSMYLCASSSSPYNEQFFGPGTRLTVL.

Here the CDR3 reads CASSETAVQPQHF. In DNA, the CDR3 is TGTGCCAGCAGTGAAACGGCGGTACAGCCCCAGCATTTT. V is TRBV2 and J is TRBJ1-5; no definite D call. Per germline, CDR1 SNHLY and CDR2 FYNNEI. The CDR3 extends over 13 amino acids. The V gene lost 2 bases and the J gene lost 7 bases, with 9 bases spanning the gap.

The chain couples TRBV28 to TRBJ2-7; 9 bases fit TRBD2. Germline trimming cut 8 bases from V and 3 bases from J; bases unmatched to any gene: 11. Germline CDR1 is MDHEN and CDR2 is SYDVKM. The CDR3 consists of 15 residues. The CDR3 sequence is CASASRLAGIYEQYF. CDR3 DNA sequence: TGTGCCAGCGCTTCCAGGCTAGCGGGAATCTACGAGCAGTACTTC.

This clone was observed at least ten times. The rearrangement joins TRBV18 to TRBJ1-1; D is perhaps TRBD1 (5 bases). Germline CDR1 KGHSH, CDR2 LQKENI. This CDR3 region has 12 residues. V lost 6 bases, J lost 1 base, and 6 bases lay in between. Here the CDR3 DNA reads TGTGCCAGCTCCCAGGGGAACACTGAAGCTTTCTTT. This translates into CASSQGNTEAFF.

This clone turned up a few times. This rearrangement joins TRBV28 to TRBJ2-7; TRBD1 is a possible D gene (6 bases). With 3 bases removed from V and 3 bases from J, the gap between germline ends came to 12 bases. The CDR3 consists of 14 residues. In germline, CDR1 is MDHEN, CDR2 SYDVKM. In nucleotides, the CDR3 is TGTGCCAGCAGTTTCAGGGGTTTATTCTACGAGCAGTACTTC. Its protein product is CASSFRGLFYEQYF.

The table lists this clone with a few counts. A much larger clone is a single base away; this may be a read error. The rearrangement links TRBV7-9 to TRBJ1-5, with D unresolved. V lost 4 bases and J 3 bases, leaving 10 bases between the germline ends. Germline V CDR1 and CDR2: SEHNR, FQNEAQ (reference sequence). This CDR3 spans 14 amino acids. The CDR3, as DNA: TGTGCCAGCAGCTCCAGCGGGGTCAATCAGCCCCAGCATTTT. Protein sequence: CASSSSGVNQPQHF.

This clone was detected a few times. The chain carries TRBV15 and TRBJ2-1; 11 nucleotides line up with TRBD2. The CDR3 runs 15 residues. With V trimmed by 5 bases and J by 5 bases, 5 bases remained unmatched. Germline values: CDR1 LNHNV, CDR2 YYDKDF (reference sequence). CDR3 residues: CATSLGLAENNEQFF. In DNA, the CDR3 is TGTGCCACCAGCCTGGGACTAGCGGAAAACAATGAGCAGTTCTTC.

This clone was seen at least ten times. The chain links TRBV7-2 to TRBJ2-5, with D possibly TRBD1 on 5 matching bases. The germline V gene encodes CDR1 SGHTA and CDR2 FQGNSA. This CDR3 comprises 13 residues. Between the trimmed V and J ends, which lost 4 bases and 6 bases, there was a span of 12 bases. CDR3 residues: CASSYRRLQTQYF. The DNA for the CDR3 is TGTGCCAGCAGCTACAGGCGGTTGCAGACCCAGTACTTC.

The V and J genes are TRBV5-1 and TRBJ1-3, with D uncertain. Trimming stripped 0 bases from V and 5 bases from J, with 6 bases between. CDR1 and CDR2 (germline): SGHRS, YFSETQ. CDR3 length: 13 residues. The DNA for the CDR3 is TGCGCCAGCAGCTTGGACTTTAGAAACACCATATATTTT. Amino acids: CASSLDFRNTIYF.

This clone was detected many times. This rearrangement joins TRBV2 to TRBJ2-3; D remains unclear. CDR1 and CDR2 (germline): SNHLY, FYNNEI. V lost 7 bases to trimming and J lost 3 bases, with 8 bases between them. The CDR3 is 12 residues long. CDR3 DNA sequence: TGTGCCAGCACCGTGGAGACAGATACGCAGTATTTT. It yields the protein CASTVETDTQYF.

A note on this clone: One end of the junction does not line up with germline, which may come from a read error. The gene calls are TRBV28 and TRBJ2-7; D not certain. Germline CDR1 MDHEN, CDR2 SYDVKM. The CDR3 is made up of 14 amino acids. The CDR3 DNA reads TGTGCCAGCAGTTTAGGGCAGTCTTTGTACGAGCATTACTTC. Translation gives CASSLGQSLYEHYF. The variable domain in full, with the rest retrieved from reference TRBV28 and TRBJ2-7, is DVKVTQSSRYLVKRTGEKVFLECVQDMDHENMFWYRQDPGLGLRLIYFSYDVKMKEKGDIPEGYSVSREKKERFSLILESASTNQTSMYLCASSLGQSLYEHYFGPGTRLTVT.

This clone was seen only a few times. This clone may be a read error of a much larger clone one base away. This sequence joins TRBV15 and TRBJ2-5; D unresolved. The CDR3 totals 14 residues. Trimming removed 0 bases at V and 4 bases at J, with 9 bases between. The germline V gene encodes CDR1 LNHNV and CDR2 YYDKDF (reference sequence). In DNA, the CDR3 is TGTGCCACCAGCAGAGATAAGGGCCCAGAGACCCAGTACTTC. It codes for CATSRDKGPETQYF.

In its sample, this clone is medium-sized. The chain uses TRBV6-2 or TRBV6-3 and TRBJ2-7; weak D call: TRBD2 (5 bases). Germline V gene data show CDR1 as MNHEY and CDR2 as SVGEGT. This CDR3 comprises 13 residues. V was shortened by 0 bases and J by 2 bases, with 5 bases between the two germline ends. This CDR3 is CASSYSGAYEQYF. CDR3 DNA: TGTGCCAGCAGTTACTCGGGAGCCTACGAGCAGTACTTC.

This clone has at least ten counts. This rearrangement joins TRBV13 to TRBJ1-1; no firm D call. The CDR3 contains 13 residues. The ends were cut back, 2 bases at V and 8 bases at J, with 12 bases in the middle. The germline V gene has CDR1 PRHDT and CDR2 FYEKMQ (reference sequence). The CDR3 sequence: CASSLRLAEEAFF. In DNA form, the CDR3 reads TGTGCCAGCAGCTTAAGGTTGGCTGAAGAAGCTTTCTTT.

At least ten counts were recorded for this clone. The chain couples TRBV20-1 to TRBJ2-3, with 9 nucleotides matching TRBD2. The CDR3 spans 15 residues. After removal of 5 bases from V and 2 bases from J, the junction contained 8 bases not matched to a gene. Germline V gene sequence: CDR1 DFQATT, CDR2 SNEGSKA (reference sequence). The CDR3 DNA is TGCAGTGCTCACAGACTAGCGGACTTCACAGATACGCAGTATTTT. This sequence encodes CSAHRLADFTDTQYF.

The rearrangement joins TRBV14 to TRBJ2-7, with D possibly matching TRBD1 (5 bases). CDR1 SGHDN and CDR2 FVKESK come from the germline V gene. The CDR3 spans 15 residues. V dropped 5 bases and J dropped 5 bases, with 19 bases sitting between them. The CDR3 DNA reads TGTGCCAGCAGCAATCAGGGATCAGGGAATCACGAGCAGTACTTC. This translates into CASSNQGSGNHEQYF.

The chain combines TRBV19 with TRBJ2-7, with D tentatively TRBD2 (6 bases). CDR1 and CDR2 from the germline V gene are LNHDA and SQIVND (reference sequence). V was pared by 1 base and J by 7 bases, with 17 bases between. CDR3 size: 15 residues. CDR3 sequence: CASSIVGGSTWEQYF. The CDR3 coding sequence is TGTGCCAGTAGTATAGTAGGAGGGAGCACGTGGGAGCAGTACTTC.

The chain employs TRBV5-1 and TRBJ1-2; D remains unclear. Trimming cost V 6 bases and J 0 bases, with 12 bases left between them. This CDR3 is built from 14 residues. CDR1 SGHRS and CDR2 YFSETQ come from the germline V gene. The DNA for the CDR3 is TGCGCCAGCACCACCGGGAAAACTAACTATGGCTACACCTTC. Residues: CASTTGKTNYGYTF.

In its sample, this clone was seen once. This likely comes from a read error, as the CDR3 has no conserved phenylalanine or tryptophan at its end. This sequence joins TRBV30 and TRBJ2-5, with D possibly being TRBD2 (6 bases). Germline values: CDR1 GTSNPN, CDR2 SVGIG (reference sequence). The CDR3 has 13 residues. The CDR3 DNA reads TGTGTGTGTATCGGGAGTTTCGTAAAGACCCAGTACTCC. Encoded protein: CVCIGSFVKTQYS.

This chain links TRBV6-1 with TRBJ2-7; D not resolved. The CDR3 is 14 residues long. The V end lost 2 bases, the J end lost 6 bases, and 14 bases lay between the germline ends. CDR1 is MNHNS and CDR2 is SASEGT in the germline V gene. DNA of the CDR3: TGTGCCAGCAGTGAAAGGTTCTCCTTTGCCGAGCAGTACTTC. Encoded protein: CASSERFSFAEQYF.